This T cell receptor (beta chain) was recorded in a study of T cell responses to AZD1222 COVID-19 vaccine. On the study more broadly: Pooling of second doses given at about 4 or about 12 weeks was done.

With regard to this clone: What it recognizes is unknown.

With V trimmed by 5 bases and J by 0 bases, 3 bases remained unmatched. This CDR3 spans 14 amino acids. CDR1 and CDR2 from the germline V gene are MNHEY and SMNVEV (reference sequence). General study results and limits: Distributed over spike, vaccine-associated CD4 TCRs predominated at 160-218 and 743-854. Two doses of AZD1222 preceded a rise in Spike-specific TCR breadth and depth. Seropositive at baseline were only a handful of AZD1222 recipients.

The table came from immunoSEQ multiplex PCR; TCRdb's copy has only in-frame clones and leaves some out. The data hold about 99,000 clones, with 87% observed a single time. V usage is TRBV27 and J usage is TRBJ1-1; 7 bases match TRBD1. The source was peripheral blood, collected on day 0 of AZD1222 vaccination. The source is an adult in good health. The CDR3 DNA reads as TGTGCCAGCAGTGTGGGACAGCTGAACACTGAAGCTTTCTTT. It is translated as CASSVGQLNTEAFF.